This passage covers 15 T cell receptor beta chains from one sample sequenced in a study of T cell responses to AZD1222 COVID-19 vaccine. Clones were sequenced by immunoSEQ multiplex PCR, and TCRdb holds only the in-frame ones, with some missing. This table has 80,000 to 100,000 clones, 70% to 90% appearing once. This specimen was peripheral blood, taken 28 days after the second AZD1222 dose. The receptor set was obtained from an adult who received the AZD1222 COVID-19 vaccine.

The V gene is TRBV30, the J gene TRBJ1-3; D not resolved. Germline CDR1 GTSNPN, CDR2 SVGIG (reference sequence). CDR3 size: 15 residues. The V end lost 0 bases, the J end lost 4 bases, and 13 bases lay between the germline ends. The CDR3 region is CAWSVTSGPGNTIYF. The DNA of the CDR3 is TGTGCCTGGAGTGTGACGAGTGGGCCAGGAAACACCATATATTTT.

This chain connects TRBV28 to TRBJ1-5; 7 nucleotides match TRBD1. The CDR3 is 16 amino acids. The V and J ends lost 6 bases and 9 bases, in that order; junction bases with no gene match: 17. Germline V CDR1 and CDR2: MDHEN, SYDVKM. This CDR3 reads CASRLDRDRSSGPQHF. The CDR3 DNA sequence: TGTGCCAGCAGACTTGACCGGGACAGATCTAGTGGGCCCCAGCATTTT.

The chain recombines TRBV19 with TRBJ2-3; no clear D. Trimming pared 3 bases from V and 6 bases from J, leaving 10 bases between. The CDR3 is 13 residues long. Germline V lookup: CDR1 LNHDA, CDR2 SQIVND (reference sequence). DNA for the CDR3: TGTGCCAGTAGTATGGGCCCCGTCGATACGCAGTATTTT. Protein: CASSMGPVDTQYF.

This chain joins TRBV6-5 and TRBJ1-2; 7 bases are a match to TRBD1. The J segment lost 2 bases and the V segment lost 6 bases, leaving 6 bases of the junction unmatched. This CDR3 has 14 residues. Per the germline V gene, CDR1 is MNHEY and CDR2 is SVGAGI. The chain's CDR3 is CASRILQGNYGYTF. In DNA form, the CDR3 reads TGTGCCAGCAGAATATTACAGGGGAACTATGGCTACACCTTC.

V and J are TRBV6-2 or TRBV6-3 and TRBJ1-1; D call uncertain. The V and J ends lost 2 bases and 1 base respectively, with 11 bases between them. This CDR3 is 15 amino acids long. The germline V gene encodes CDR1 MNHEY and CDR2 SVGEGT. CDR3 sequence (DNA): TGTGCCAGCAGTTACGGGGTCCCAGGGAACACTGAAGCTTTCTTT. This gives the protein CASSYGVPGNTEAFF.

J is TRBJ2-1 and V is TRBV4-2, with D possibly TRBD1 on 7 matching bases. The CDR3 is made up of 15 amino acids. V was pared by 1 base and J by 5 bases, with 12 bases between. Per the germline V gene, CDR1 is LGHNA and CDR2 is YNFKEQ. In DNA, the CDR3 is TGTGCCAGCAGCCAAGTGGAGGGGGCAAACAATGAGCAGTTCTTC. Translating it yields CASSQVEGANNEQFF.

The rearrangement links TRBV18 to TRBJ2-6; no definite D call. V shed 4 bases and J shed 0 bases, with 1 base lying between them. CDR3 size: 13 residues. Germline lookup yields CDR1 KGHSH and CDR2 LQKENI. The CDR3 region is CASSRSGANVLTF. CDR3 nucleotide sequence: TGTGCCAGCTCACGCTCTGGGGCCAACGTCCTGACTTTC.

The chain couples TRBV7-9 to TRBJ2-7; 9 bases line up with TRBD1. V shed 5 bases and J 2 bases; nucleotides not matched to a gene: 7. This CDR3 comprises 15 residues. Per germline, CDR1 SEHNR and CDR2 FQNEAQ (reference sequence). The CDR3 DNA reads as TGTGCCAGCAGCGCGTACCGGGACAGGGCCTACGAGCAGTACTTC. This sequence encodes CASSAYRDRAYEQYF.

The gene calls are TRBV19 and TRBJ1-2; D uncertain. Germline assignment: CDR1 LNHDA and CDR2 SQIVND (reference sequence). V was clipped by 4 bases and J by 4 bases, with 22 bases between them. This CDR3 has 17 residues. This CDR3 is CASSTPNLEGKGYGYTF. The CDR3, as DNA: TGTGCCAGTAGTACGCCGAACCTTGAGGGCAAAGGCTATGGCTACACCTTC.

V and J are TRBV9 and TRBJ2-7; weak D call: TRBD1 (6 bases). With 4 bases removed from V and 4 bases from J, the gap between germline ends came to 12 bases. From germline, CDR1 is SGDLS and CDR2 YYNGEE. The CDR3 is 13 amino acids. The CDR3 loop is CASSPEDSYEQYF. CDR3 DNA: TGTGCCAGCAGCCCCGAGGACAGTTACGAGCAGTACTTC.

The gene calls are TRBV29-1 and TRBJ2-6; unclear D gene. Between the trimmed V and J ends, which lost 3 bases and 0 bases, there was a span of 9 bases. The CDR3 sequence is 15 residues long. The V gene's germline CDR1 is SQVTM and CDR2 ANQGSEA. CDR3 loop: CSVERFGSGANVLTF. The CDR3 bases are TGCAGCGTTGAGCGTTTCGGCTCTGGGGCCAACGTCCTGACTTTC.

The chain carries TRBV4-1 and TRBJ1-2; a possible D gene is TRBD1 (6 bases). V was shortened by 0 bases and J by 3 bases, with 14 bases between the two germline ends. Per germline, CDR1 MGHRA and CDR2 YSYEKL. CDR3 length: 16 amino acids. DNA of the CDR3: TGCGCCAGCAGCCAAGAGGGGGGGCGGATGGACTATGGCTACACCTTC. As protein: CASSQEGGRMDYGYTF.

The gene calls are TRBV5-6 and TRBJ2-7; 8 nucleotides match TRBD1. CDR1 SGHDT and CDR2 YYEEEE come from the germline V gene. The ends lost 5 bases at V and 3 bases at J; junction bases unmatched: 10. This CDR3 region has 15 residues. Written as DNA, the CDR3 is TGTGCCAGCAGACCGTCCCGAGGACAGGGCTACGAGCAGTACTTC. As protein: CASRPSRGQGYEQYF.

The rearrangement joins TRBV9 to TRBJ2-3; tentatively, D is TRBD2 (6 bases). The CDR3 is 15 amino acids. Looked up from germline, CDR1 is SGDLS and CDR2 is YYNGEE. V was trimmed by 3 bases and J by 6 bases, leaving 17 bases between them. DNA for the CDR3: TGTGCCAGCAGCGCGAAAGCGGGCCCGGGGGATACGCAGTATTTT. This sequence encodes CASSAKAGPGDTQYF.

The chain uses TRBV2 and TRBJ1-1, with D tentatively TRBD1 (6 bases). V lost 11 bases to trimming and J lost 1 base, with 11 bases between them. The CDR3 runs 12 residues. Germline CDR1 SNHLY, CDR2 FYNNEI. The CDR3 sequence is CALGHQNTEAFF. As DNA, the CDR3 is TGTGCCTTGGGACACCAGAACACTGAAGCTTTCTTT. The full variable domain, rest sourced from reference TRBV2 and TRBJ1-1, is EPEVTQTPSHQVTQMGQEVILRCVPISNHLYFYWYRQILGQKVEFLVSFYNNEISEKSEIFDDQFSVERPDGSNFTLKIRSTKLEDSAMYFCALGHQNTEAFFGQGTRLTVV.